These 3 T cell receptor beta chains were sequenced from one sample in a study of T cell repertoires in cytomegalovirus infection. In TCRdb, the reads were re-called with MiXCR into one record per CDR3 protein. The table shows about 100,000 distinct CDR3 sequences, with more than 20% occurring only once. Sequencing used CD8+ T cells from PBMCs. These TCRs come from a human donor in good health (CMV status not recorded). Some clones in this sample may be carry-over from other donors' samples.

The chain has TRBV7-3 and TRBJ2-1, with 10 bases identical to TRBD2. The junction had 10 bases not matched to a gene; V was cut back by 1 base and J by 7 bases. Germline CDR1 is SGHTA and CDR2 is FQGTGA. The CDR3 loop spans 17 amino acids. The CDR3 spells CASSLSGRASGGNEQFF. The CDR3 nucleotides are TGTGCCAGCAGCTTAAGTGGCCGCGCTAGCGGGGGTAATGAGCAGTTCTTC.

This clonotype has a handful of counts. This chain links TRBV4-1 with TRBJ1-4; D call uncertain. Trimming removed 3 bases at V and 7 bases at J, with 18 bases between. This CDR3 has 16 residues. Germline V gene lookup returns CDR1 MGHRA and CDR2 YSYEKL. CDR3 sequence reads: CASSHPRGRRGEKLFF. The CDR3 coding sequence is TGCGCCAGCAGCCACCCACGGGGTCGACGGGGTGAAAAACTGTTTTTT.

This clonotype showed up just a few times. The rearrangement joins TRBV28 to TRBJ1-1; TRBD1 is a possible D gene (5 bases). The CDR3 consists of 13 residues. V dropped 6 bases and J dropped 1 base, with 9 bases sitting between them. Germline lookup yields CDR1 MDHEN and CDR2 SYDVKM. DNA of the CDR3: TGTGCCAGCAGAAAGGGGTGGAACACTGAAGCTTTCTTT. This gives the protein CASRKGWNTEAFF.